This passage covers 27 T cell receptor beta chains from one sample sequenced in a study of tumor and adjacent non-tumor tissue in lung cancer. The library came from three nested PCR rounds adapted from ARM-PCR protocols. TCRdb passed the multiplex PCR reads through MiXCR, listing each CDR3 protein once. This table holds approximately 76,000 distinct CDR3 sequences, 55% to 70% found once. No cell sorting was done before RNA was extracted from the tissue. Sequencing used lung tumor tissue. These TCRs come from a woman between 65 and 79 years old with non-small cell lung cancer.

This clonotype was observed a few times. The genes are TRBV20-1 and TRBJ1-4; unclear D gene. V lost 6 bases to trimming and J lost 3 bases, with 17 bases between them. The CDR3 totals 15 residues. CDR1 is DFQATT, CDR2 SNEGSKA, per germline (reference sequence). CDR3 bases: TGCAGTGCAACGTCGGGCCCCGAGGCTAATGAAAAACTGTTTTTT. Translation gives CSATSGPEANEKLFF.

About this clonotype itself: This clone may be a read error of a much larger clone one base away. The rearrangement joins TRBV20-1 to TRBJ1-5; 9 bases align to TRBD1. The CDR3 is 16 amino acids. Germline assignment: CDR1 DFQATT and CDR2 SNEGSKA (reference sequence). V shed 7 bases and J 0 bases; nucleotides not matched to a gene: 10. The CDR3 loop is CSVSGTGTHSNQPQHF. The CDR3 bases are TGCAGTGTTTCCGGGACAGGGACCCATAGCAATCAGCCCCAGCATTTT.

This clonotype appeared many times. The chain joins TRBV12-3 or TRBV12-4 to TRBJ2-7, with TRBD1 matching over 10 bases. J was trimmed by 4 bases and V by 6 bases; bases with no gene match: 9. CDR3 size: 15 residues. The chain's CDR3 is CASRNTGTGDYEQYF. In nucleotides, the CDR3 is TGTGCCAGCAGGAACACCGGGACAGGGGATTACGAGCAGTACTTC.

This clonotype has more than one count but fewer than ten. A much larger clone is a single base away; this may be a read error. The chain carries TRBV10-3 and TRBJ1-1; no clear D. CDR3 length equals 13 residues. Germline CDR1 and CDR2: ENHRY and SYGVKD. Between the trimmed V and J ends, which lost 2 bases and 2 bases, there was a span of 6 bases. CDR3 nucleotide sequence: TGTGCCATCAGTGAGCGGGCCAACACTGAAGCTTTCTTT. Its protein is CAISERANTEAFF.

Details on this clonotype: The junction departs from germline at one end; a sequencing error may be responsible. The rearrangement uses TRBV20-1 and TRBJ2-1; D is unclear. Germline lookup yields CDR1 DFQATT and CDR2 SNEGSKA (reference sequence). This CDR3 contains 13 residues. In nucleotides, the CDR3 is TGCAATGCTAGAGACCTTGGTAGAGGTGAGCAGTTCTTC. Residues: CNARDLGRGEQFF.

As concerns this clonotype: A read error may produce the germline difference seen at one junction end. The chain couples TRBV29-1 to TRBJ2-7, with a tentative D call TRBD2 (5 bases). CDR1 and CDR2 from the germline V gene are SQVTM and ANQGSEA. The CDR3 runs 14 residues. The CDR3 nucleotides are TGCAGTGTCACCCCCCAGCCGAGCGGCTACGAGCGGTACTTC. This sequence encodes CSVTPQPSGYERYF.

The rearrangement joins TRBV6-5 to TRBJ2-5, with D possibly matching TRBD2 (7 bases). The ends were cut back, 0 bases at V and 10 bases at J, with 21 bases in the middle. Germline V CDR1 and CDR2: MNHEY, SVGAGI. This CDR3 is 16 amino acids long. CDR3 sequence reads: CASSYSHGEGEDIQYF. CDR3 sequence (DNA): TGTGCCAGCAGTTACTCGCATGGGGAGGGGGAAGATATCCAGTACTTC.

Comment on this clonotype: At one boundary the junction diverges from the germline segment, which might be a read error. This rearrangement joins TRBV6-2 or TRBV6-3 to TRBJ2-7, with TRBD1 matching over 9 bases. This CDR3 spans 14 amino acids. Germline V gene data show CDR1 as MNHEY and CDR2 as SVGEGT. The CDR3 region is CASTVDRGSYEHYF. Here the CDR3 DNA reads TGTGCCAGCACCGTGGACAGGGGCTCCTACGAGCACTACTTC.

This clonotype appeared a few times. This clone may be a read error of a much larger clone one base away. The missing conserved phenylalanine or tryptophan at the end of this CDR3 makes a read error likely. V usage is TRBV28 and J usage is TRBJ2-7; tentatively, D is TRBD2 (5 bases). The V and J ends lost 7 bases and 5 bases respectively, with 12 bases between them. This CDR3 has 12 residues. Germline V gives CDR1 MDHEN, CDR2 SYDVKM. The chain's CDR3 is CASNGGQNEQYL. CDR3 DNA: TGTGCCAGCAATGGCGGGCAAAACGAGCAGTACCTC.

Notes on this clonotype: At one boundary the junction diverges from the germline segment, which might be a read error. V is TRBV29-1 and J is TRBJ2-1, with unresolved D. The CDR3 loop spans 13 amino acids. Germline CDR1 SQVTM, CDR2 ANQGSEA. The CDR3 DNA reads as TGCAGCGTAAAACGGCAAGGCATAAATAAGCAGTCCTTC. Translating gives CSVKRQGINKQSF.

The chain combines TRBV28 with TRBJ2-3, with 12 bases lining up with TRBD2. Germline V CDR1 and CDR2: MDHEN, SYDVKM. The CDR3 is 17 residues long. Trimming took 5 bases from V and 5 from J; bases not matched to a gene: 11. The CDR3 protein is CASSIGSLAGGIDTQYF. The CDR3 nucleotides read TGTGCCAGCAGTATTGGGTCACTAGCGGGAGGCATAGATACGCAGTATTTT.

Turning to this clonotype: At one boundary the junction diverges from the germline segment, which might be a read error. The CDR3 DNA is TGCGCCAGTAGTGAGTCCACAGGAGACTACAATGAGCAGTTCTTC. This sequence encodes CASSESTGDYNEQFF. This chain joins TRBV10-1 and TRBJ2-1, with TRBD1 as a possible D gene (5 bases). CDR1 and CDR2 from the germline V gene are WNHNN and SYGVQD (reference sequence). The CDR3 runs to 15 residues.

The chain links TRBV5-1 to TRBJ2-7; D is unclear. From germline, CDR1 is SGHRS and CDR2 YFSETQ. V shed 9 bases and J shed 3 bases, with 19 bases lying between them. CDR3 length equals 14 residues. Written as DNA, the CDR3 is TGCGCCACATCCCAGGTCATACGGAACTACGAGCAGTACTTC. Its protein is CATSQVIRNYEQYF.

Concerning this clonotype itself: One junction end does not reproduce the germline sequence, and a read error may be involved. V is TRBV28 and J is TRBJ2-1; possible D gene TRBD2, 6 bases. Germline CDR1 and CDR2: MDHEN and SYDVKM. This CDR3 has 17 residues. CDR3 loop: CASSSSAGASSYNEPFF. Written as DNA, the CDR3 is TGTGCCAGCAGCTCATCAGCGGGCGCGAGCTCCTACAATGAGCCGTTCTTC.

This clonotype was detected a few times. This may be a read error, as it is one base from a much larger clone. The chain links TRBV5-1 to TRBJ2-3; D gene ambiguous. This CDR3 has 16 amino acids. The germline V gene encodes CDR1 SGHRS and CDR2 YFSETQ. CDR3 amino acids: CPSSLEGISSTDTQYF. The CDR3 DNA is TGCCCCAGCAGCTTGGAAGGGATCTCTAGCACAGATACGCAGTATTTT.

Of note for this clonotype: One end of the junction does not line up with germline, which may come from a read error. The V call is TRBV29-1, the J call TRBJ2-7; 7 bases align to TRBD1. The CDR3 loop spans 11 amino acids. Germline CDR1 reads SQVTM; CDR2 reads ANQGSEA. CDR3 residues: CGVERGHERYF. DNA of the CDR3: TGCGGCGTTGAAAGGGGGCACGAGCGGTACTTC.

In the case of this clonotype: One end of the junction does not line up with germline, which may come from a read error. The chain is built from TRBV30 and TRBJ2-2; D might be TRBD2 (5 bases). Germline V gene sequence: CDR1 GTSNPN, CDR2 SVGIG (reference sequence). CDR3 length equals 11 residues. The chain's CDR3 is CAWERNGKLFF. CDR3 DNA: TGTGCCTGGGAACGGAACGGGAAGCTGTTCTTT.

The chain has TRBV12-3 or TRBV12-4 and TRBJ2-7, with D maybe TRBD2 (6 bases). V lost 4 bases, J lost 0 bases, and 7 bases lay in between. The length of the CDR3 is 13 residues. This CDR3 reads CASSCGDSYEQYF. The CDR3 nucleotides are TGTGCCAGCAGTTGCGGGGACTCCTACGAGCAGTACTTC.

Remarks on this clonotype: This sequence may be a read error, since a much larger clone differs from it by one base. CDR3 bases: TGCAGTACCCTTCCCGGGACTAGAAATGAGCAGTTCTTC. Amino acids: CSTLPGTRNEQFF. This rearrangement joins TRBV20-1 to TRBJ2-1; TRBD2 agrees at 8 bases. The CDR3 consists of 13 residues. J gave up 7 bases and V 8 bases, and 10 bases lay outside the gene matches. The germline V gene has CDR1 DFQATT and CDR2 SNEGSKA (reference sequence).

Comment on this clonotype: In this CDR3 the conserved last residue, phenylalanine or tryptophan, is missing, so a read error is likely. This chain links TRBV10-1 with TRBJ2-1; D is unresolved. The CDR3 runs 15 residues. V lost 0 bases to trimming and J lost 5 bases, with 11 bases between them. Germline V gene sequence: CDR1 WNHNN, CDR2 SYGVQD (reference sequence). The CDR3 DNA sequence: TGCGCCAGCAGTGAGTCCATAGGAGACCACAATGAGCAGTTCATC. As protein: CASSESIGDHNEQFI.

About this clonotype itself: One end of the junction does not line up with germline, which may come from a read error. CDR3: CASRRADQPQHF. As DNA, the CDR3 is TGTGCCAGCAGAAGAGCGGACCAACCCCAACATTTT. The chain employs TRBV6-1 and TRBJ1-5, with D uncertain. Germline V gives CDR1 MNHNS, CDR2 SASEGT. The CDR3 spans 12 residues.

A word on this clonotype: The junction does not match germline at one end; this may be a read error. The rearrangement links TRBV4-2 to TRBJ2-7; 8 nucleotides line up with TRBD2. The germline gives CDR1 LGHNA, CDR2 YNFKEQ. The length of the CDR3 is 20 residues. CDR3 sequence reads: CASSQDIPGLGCTNPYEQYF. The CDR3 DNA sequence: TGCGCCAGCAGCCAAGATATACCGGGACTAGGTTGCACAAACCCCTACGAGCAGTACTTC.

To note about this clonotype: The CDR3 end shows no conserved phenylalanine or tryptophan, and so a read error is likely. The rearrangement uses TRBV6-5 and TRBJ2-3; D is ambiguous. The J call may be in error: the DNA end matches TRBJ1-5 better. The CDR3 length is 15 residues. Germline-derived CDR1 and CDR2 are MNHEY and SVGAGI. The CDR3 coding sequence is TGTGCCATCAGTTACTCGTTTATGAACACAGATACGCAGCATTCT. Encoded protein: CAISYSFMNTDTQHS.

This clonotype was counted many times. V gene TRBV5-4 combines with J gene TRBJ2-3; a weak D match, TRBD1 (5 bases). V gave up 2 bases and J gave up 3 bases, with 16 bases separating them. The CDR3 consists of 16 residues. The germline CDR1 and CDR2 sequences are SGHNT and YYREEE (reference sequence). The CDR3 DNA follows: TGTGCCAGCAGCTTAAGGGGTGACGAGACGACAGATACGCAGTATTTT. This sequence encodes CASSLRGDETTDTQYF.

About this clonotype: The junction differs from germline at one of its ends, possibly a read error. This CDR3 is CASSWTTRNSEAFF. CDR3 sequence (DNA): TGTGCCAGTAGCTGGACAACACGGAACTCTGAAGCTTTCTTT. V usage is TRBV5-4 and J usage is TRBJ1-1; possibly TRBD1 for D (5 bases). CDR3 length equals 14 residues. Germline V CDR1 and CDR2: SGHNT, YYREEE (reference sequence).

The rearrangement joins TRBV4-1 to TRBJ1-5; TRBD1 might be the D (6 bases). CDR3 length: 15 residues. Germline V gene data show CDR1 as MGHRA and CDR2 as YSYEKL. V was trimmed by 3 bases and J by 6 bases, leaving 15 bases between them. CDR3: CASSQTGREGQPQHF. DNA for the CDR3: TGCGCCAGCAGCCAGACAGGCAGGGAAGGTCAGCCCCAGCATTTT.

Comments on this clonotype: This may arise from a read error, as a much more abundant clone is one base away. This chain uses TRBV28 with TRBJ2-4; no clear D gene. The CDR3 covers 13 residues. The V end lost 6 bases, the J end lost 3 bases, and 9 bases lay between the germline ends. Germline-derived CDR1 and CDR2 are MDHEN and SYDVKM. The CDR3 region has the DNA TGTGCCAGCAGGAACTGTGGCAAAAACATTCAGTACTTC. Translated: CASRNCGKNIQYF.